The clone carrying this T cell receptor beta chain was detected many times. The antigen remains unidentified. These data come from a study of human T cells and chemical hapten exposure. General observations from the study: Patch test scores rose with PT1 expanded TCR counts, a positive correlation.

Library construction involved attaching unique molecular identifiers to individual cDNA molecules, which allowed quantitative, reproducible TCR counting. TCRdb itself ran the RACE reads through MiXCR, one entry per CDR3 protein. The data contain about 250,000 distinct CDR3 sequences, 7.5% to 9% of them singletons. Germline assignment: CDR1 MNHEY and CDR2 SVGAGI. V gave up 8 bases and J gave up 2 bases, with 12 bases separating them. The length of the CDR3 is 13 residues. The sample's time point: pre-sensitization, week 0. Described treatment: therapeutic diphenylcyclopropenone sensitization with weekly scalp DPC.

Sequenced material: whole blood, taken in connection with sensitization to the hapten diphenylcyclopropenone (DPC). This chain connects TRBV6-5 to TRBJ2-5; D possibly corresponds to TRBD2 (6 bases). The origin of this receptor is a man younger than 35 with alopecia areata. Some clones in this sample may be carry-over from other donors' samples. CDR3 amino acids: CASRGTVQETQYF. DNA of the CDR3: TGTGCCAGCCGGGGGACGGTTCAAGAGACCCAGTACTTC.